This T cell receptor (beta chain) is from a study of cytomegalovirus exposure and HLA in healthy donors. Study as a whole: A prior study identified approximately 120 million unique TCR beta sequences from 200 million or so T cells.

60 Vbeta and 13 Jbeta primers were used in PCR. Only in-frame clones appear in the TCRdb table, and some are missing; sequencing was by immunoSEQ multiplex PCR. The record lists around 65,000 clones, of which the ten most abundant hold 15% to 20%. Germline V lookup: CDR1 MNHNS, CDR2 SASEGT. Germline trimming cut 5 bases from V and 4 bases from J; bases unmatched to any gene: 7. The CDR3 loop spans 14 amino acids. The specimen was PBMCs. The origin of this receptor is a boy aged 5-17 years in good health and CMV-seronegative. V and J are TRBV6-1 and TRBJ1-1; 7 nucleotides align to TRBD1. CDR3 sequence: CASSRDSDTTEAFF. CDR3 DNA: TGTGCCAGCAGTCGGGACAGTGACACCACTGAAGCTTTCTTT.